The clone carrying this T cell receptor beta chain was picked up a small number of times. Germline V gene lookup returns CDR1 DFQATT and CDR2 SNEGSKA (reference sequence). This CDR3 has 14 amino acids. Trimming removed 3 bases from V and 6 bases from J, with 17 bases in between. Next came a second PCR, run for about 6 to 11 cycles, which used a sample-barcoded 5' primer along with a J-beta primer mix. TCRdb ran MiXCR on the 5' RACE reads and lists one entry per CDR3 protein. The sample holds hundreds of thousands of distinct CDR3 sequences; under 25% are singletons and the top ten take roughly 3.4%. This entry is derived from a study of blood T cells in healthy people across ages.

The V and J genes are TRBV20-1 and TRBJ2-5, with D perhaps matching TRBD2 (6 bases). Sequenced input: blood. This sequence was found in a man in his 70s in good health. As DNA, the CDR3 is TGCAGTGCTAGTGGGCGGGAAAGGCAGAAGACCCAGTACTTC. Translating it yields CSASGRERQKTQYF.